This TCR beta chain comes out of a study of blood T cell repertoires in COVID-19. Across the study: Samples came from the United States, Italy and Spain, spanning acute and convalescent COVID-19.

In the authors' methods: Reference gene primers were amplified, and this amplification served to estimate nucleated cell counts. Method: immunoSEQ multiplex PCR; TCRdb's copy keeps in-frame clones and lacks some. The DNA was the basis for D and trimming; V, J and clone size are from that table. Of 190,000 or so clones listed, around 80% are singletons. Trimming shortened V by 0 bases and J by 2 bases, and 16 bases separated the two germline ends. This CDR3 has 17 residues. Per germline, CDR1 SGHDT and CDR2 YYEEEE. Sequencing was done on a sample of peripheral blood. The clonotype originates from a human donor with acute or convalescent COVID-19. The donor label of this sample is uncertain. The rearrangement joins TRBV5-6 to TRBJ2-3, with TRBD1 as a possible D gene (6 bases). CDR3 amino acids: CASSLVVGAANTDTQYF. In nucleotides, the CDR3 is TGTGCCAGCAGCTTGGTAGTGGGGGCGGCTAACACAGATACGCAGTATTTT.